A single sample gave rise to the 22 T cell receptor beta chains below, sequenced in a study of cytomegalovirus exposure and HLA in healthy donors. Clones were read by immunoSEQ multiplex PCR, and TCRdb kept only the in-frame ones, dropping some. The sample lists fewer than 140,000 clones, around 89% occurring once. Material: PBMCs. The receptors here all came from a woman younger than 35 in good health and CMV-seropositive.

The rearrangement joins TRBV27 to TRBJ2-6; 12 bases map to TRBD1. The germline V gene encodes CDR1 MNHEY and CDR2 SMNVEV (reference sequence). CDR3 size: 19 residues. With 4 bases clipped from V and 1 base from J, the junction kept 8 bases outside the gene matches. The CDR3 protein is CASSSPSGQGASGANVLTF. The CDR3 region has the DNA TGTGCCAGCAGTTCGCCATCGGGACAGGGGGCTTCTGGGGCCAACGTCCTGACTTTC.

This clone was found many times. V gene TRBV6-6 combines with J gene TRBJ1-5, with TRBD1 matching 11 bases. The CDR3 consists of 14 residues. Germline lookup yields CDR1 MNHNY and CDR2 SVGAGI (reference sequence). Germline trimming cut 7 bases from V and 9 bases from J; bases unmatched to any gene: 8. CDR3 residues: CASTGTGGVGPQHF. CDR3 in DNA: TGTGCCAGCACAGGGACAGGGGGTGTAGGGCCCCAGCATTTT.

The chain employs TRBV5-4 and TRBJ2-1, with 9 bases aligning to TRBD1. Germline CDR1 is SGHNT and CDR2 is YYREEE (reference sequence). J gave up 8 bases and V 3 bases, and 15 bases lay outside the gene matches. The CDR3 has 17 amino acids. The CDR3 spells CASSSNRGPLTSDEQFF. In DNA, the CDR3 is TGTGCCAGCAGCTCGAACAGGGGGCCCCTAACTAGCGATGAGCAGTTCTTC.

The V gene is TRBV18, the J gene TRBJ2-2; D ambiguous. V shed 3 bases and J shed 1 base, with 9 bases lying between them. CDR3 size: 15 residues. Germline CDR1 reads KGHSH; CDR2 reads LQKENI. The CDR3: CASSPGLMNTGELFF. The CDR3 bases are TGTGCCAGCTCACCCGGTCTGATGAACACCGGGGAGCTGTTTTTT.

This clone was counted between two and nine times. J is TRBJ1-2 and V is TRBV2; 9 nucleotides match TRBD1. The length of the CDR3 is 14 residues. Germline assignment: CDR1 SNHLY and CDR2 FYNNEI. Trimming removed 6 bases from V and 2 bases from J; junction bases left unmatched: 4. The CDR3: CASRAGTGNYGYTF. In DNA form, the CDR3 reads TGTGCCAGCAGGGCCGGGACAGGGAACTATGGCTACACCTTC. Full variable domain (remainder filled in from reference TRBV2 and TRBJ1-2): EPEVTQTPSHQVTQMGQEVILRCVPISNHLYFYWYRQILGQKVEFLVSFYNNEISEKSEIFDDQFSVERPDGSNFTLKIRSTKLEDSAMYFCASRAGTGNYGYTFGSGTRLTVV.

The J gene is TRBJ1-1, the V gene TRBV19; no firm D call. This CDR3 comprises 13 residues. The germline gives CDR1 LNHDA, CDR2 SQIVND (reference sequence). Trimming shortened V by 6 bases and J by 5 bases, and 13 bases separated the two germline ends. The CDR3 reads CASSPSRATEAFF. DNA for the CDR3: TGTGCCAGTAGCCCCTCGAGGGCTACTGAAGCTTTCTTT.

This rearrangement joins TRBV28 to TRBJ1-5; unclear D gene. CDR1 and CDR2 from the germline V gene are MDHEN and SYDVKM. Trimming cost V 3 bases and J 2 bases, with 8 bases left between them. CDR3 length: 14 residues. This CDR3 reads CASSFVARNQPQHF. The CDR3 DNA is TGTGCCAGCAGTTTTGTGGCCCGCAATCAGCCCCAGCATTTT.

This sequence joins TRBV7-6 and TRBJ1-2, with TRBD1 matching over 9 bases. In germline, CDR1 is SGHVS, CDR2 FNYEAQ. V was pared by 4 bases and J by 0 bases, with 9 bases of the junction left unmatched. This CDR3 comprises 17 residues. CDR3 loop: CASSSGTGPIPNYGYTF. The CDR3 region has the DNA TGTGCCAGCAGCTCCGGGACAGGGCCAATCCCTAACTATGGCTACACCTTC.

The CDR3 sequence: CASSQGQGYIDEQFF. In nucleotides, the CDR3 is TGTGCCAGCAGCCAGGGACAGGGTTATATCGATGAGCAGTTCTTC. This rearrangement joins TRBV2 to TRBJ2-1, with 9 bases fitting TRBD1. V was pared by 6 bases and J by 8 bases, with 11 bases of the junction left unmatched. The length of the CDR3 is 15 residues. Germline V gene data show CDR1 as SNHLY and CDR2 as FYNNEI.

The chain combines TRBV4-1 with TRBJ1-1; 7 bases are shared with TRBD1. With 1 base clipped from V and 3 bases from J, the junction kept 8 bases outside the gene matches. CDR3 size: 16 residues. Germline CDR1 reads MGHRA; CDR2 reads YSYEKL. This chain's CDR3 is CASSQGSGRGYTEAFF. Here the CDR3 DNA reads TGCGCCAGCAGCCAAGGCTCAGGCAGGGGGTACACTGAAGCTTTCTTT.

The chain uses TRBV4-1 and TRBJ2-3; D ambiguous. Germline V lookup: CDR1 MGHRA, CDR2 YSYEKL. The CDR3 has 13 amino acids. Trimming cost V 6 bases and J 3 bases, with 10 bases left between them. The CDR3 here is CASSEQDTDTQYF. The CDR3, as DNA: TGCGCCAGCAGTGAGCAGGATACAGATACGCAGTATTTT.

This clone showed up just once. V usage is TRBV6-4 and J usage is TRBJ2-1; D perhaps matches TRBD2 (6 bases). The V end was cut by 4 bases, the J end by 4 bases, with 14 bases between. Germline assignment: CDR1 MRHNA and CDR2 SNTAGT. The CDR3 is 15 amino acids. CDR3 coding DNA: TGTGCCAGCAGTGGAGGTGCTAGCGAGTACAATGAGCAGTTCTTC. Residues: CASSGGASEYNEQFF.

The chain recombines TRBV28 with TRBJ1-5; a weak D match, TRBD1 (5 bases). This CDR3 contains 19 residues. V gave up 8 bases and J gave up 3 bases, with 29 bases separating them. Germline CDR1 MDHEN, CDR2 SYDVKM. The DNA for the CDR3 is TGTGCCAGCGGGTCCGCCGGGGGTCTAGGCAGTCCTCCCAATCAGCCCCAGCATTTT. Residues: CASGSAGGLGSPPNQPQHF.

The chain joins TRBV19 to TRBJ1-5, with TRBD1 matching over 9 bases. The CDR3 covers 16 residues. The V gene's germline CDR1 is LNHDA and CDR2 SQIVND (reference sequence). The trim removed 6 bases at V and 3 bases at J, leaving 9 bases unmatched. In DNA form, the CDR3 reads TGTGCCAGTAGCCCACAGGGGGCTTTATACAATCAGCCCCAGCATTTT. Amino acids: CASSPQGALYNQPQHF.

This clone has only one observation. CDR3 nucleotides: TGTGCCAGCAGCGAGGGGACAGGGGCCTACTATGGCTACACCTTC. This gives the protein CASSEGTGAYYGYTF. The gene calls are TRBV9 and TRBJ1-2, with TRBD1 matching 10 bases. The germline V gene encodes CDR1 SGDLS and CDR2 YYNGEE. This CDR3 comprises 15 residues. Unmatched junction bases numbered 5, after V lost 3 bases and J lost 3 bases.

The chain links TRBV28 to TRBJ1-1; TRBD1 matches at 8 bases. Trimming took 3 bases from V and 7 from J; bases not matched to a gene: 7. This CDR3 has 14 residues. Germline CDR1 and CDR2: MDHEN and SYDVKM. CDR3 amino acids: CASSFDRGPVEAFF. For the CDR3, the DNA is TGTGCCAGCAGTTTCGACAGGGGCCCGGTTGAAGCTTTCTTT. The full variable domain, completed using reference TRBV28 and TRBJ1-1, is DVKVTQSSRYLVKRTGEKVFLECVQDMDHENMFWYRQDPGLGLRLIYFSYDVKMKEKGDIPEGYSVSREKKERFSLILESASTNQTSMYLCASSFDRGPVEAFFGQGTRLTVV.

V gene TRBV18 combines with J gene TRBJ2-6, with TRBD2 matching over 7 bases. CDR3 length: 17 amino acids. CDR1 and CDR2 from the germline V gene are KGHSH and LQKENI. With V trimmed by 6 bases and J by 0 bases, 8 bases remained unmatched. CDR3 nucleotides: TGTGCCAGCTCCTTCGGGAGGATACTCTCTGGGGCCAACGTCCTGACTTTC. Its translation is CASSFGRILSGANVLTF.

The chain carries TRBV27 and TRBJ1-2, with 9 bases lining up with TRBD1. This CDR3 is built from 15 residues. Trimming removed 3 bases from V and 7 bases from J; junction bases left unmatched: 9. Germline-derived CDR1 and CDR2 are MNHEY and SMNVEV (reference sequence). In DNA form, the CDR3 reads TGTGCCAGCAGTTTGGTTGGGGACAGGGTGGCTGGCTACACCTTC. Protein product: CASSLVGDRVAGYTF.

In nucleotides, the CDR3 is TGCGCCAGCAGCTATGGGGGACTGATTAATTCACCCCTCCACTTT. Protein sequence: CASSYGGLINSPLHF. V gene TRBV4-1 combines with J gene TRBJ1-6; D may be TRBD1 (5 bases). The V end lost 5 bases, the J end lost 6 bases, and 14 bases lay between the germline ends. The CDR3 consists of 15 residues. CDR1 is MGHRA and CDR2 is YSYEKL in the germline V gene.

This clone was found a few times. V is TRBV19 and J is TRBJ1-1; weak D call: TRBD1 (5 bases). The CDR3 covers 13 residues. The V end lost 5 bases, the J end lost 4 bases, and 11 bases lay between the germline ends. CDR1 and CDR2 (germline): LNHDA, SQIVND (reference sequence). This CDR3 reads CASSRGIGTEAFF. The CDR3 nucleotides are TGTGCCAGTAGTCGGGGGATTGGCACTGAAGCTTTCTTT.

The J gene is TRBJ1-1, the V gene TRBV6-6; D is unclear. V lost 2 bases and J lost 6, with 10 bases in between. CDR1 MNHNY and CDR2 SVGAGI come from the germline V gene (reference sequence). The CDR3 extends over 13 amino acids. CDR3 sequence (DNA): TGTGCCAGCAGTTACCGACGTGAGGCTGAAGCTTTCTTT. It is translated as CASSYRREAEAFF.

This chain uses TRBV27 with TRBJ1-2; 8 bases line up with TRBD1. Germline V CDR1 and CDR2: MNHEY, SMNVEV (reference sequence). This CDR3 region has 14 residues. Unmatched junction bases numbered 3, after V lost 2 bases and J lost 4 bases. CDR3 residues: CASSLRQGSYGYTF. CDR3 DNA sequence: TGTGCCAGCAGTTTACGACAGGGGTCCTATGGCTACACCTTC.